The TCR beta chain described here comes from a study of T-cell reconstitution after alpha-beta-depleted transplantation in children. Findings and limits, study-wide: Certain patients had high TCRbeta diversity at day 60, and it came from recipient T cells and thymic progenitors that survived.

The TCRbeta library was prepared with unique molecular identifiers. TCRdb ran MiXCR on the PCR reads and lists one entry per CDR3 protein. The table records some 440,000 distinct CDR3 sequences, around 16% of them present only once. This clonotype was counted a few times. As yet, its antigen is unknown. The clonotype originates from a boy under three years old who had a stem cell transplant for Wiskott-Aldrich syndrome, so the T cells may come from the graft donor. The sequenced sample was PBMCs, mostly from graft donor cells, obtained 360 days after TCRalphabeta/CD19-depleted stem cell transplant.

CDR3 amino acids: CASTPGWGRNQPQHF. In nucleotides, the CDR3 is TGTGCCAGCACCCCAGGCTGGGGTCGCAATCAGCCCCAGCATTTT. The chain uses TRBV6-1 and TRBJ1-5; no clear D. Germline values: CDR1 MNHNS, CDR2 SASEGT. With 7 bases removed from V and 2 bases from J, the gap between germline ends came to 15 bases. The CDR3 length is 15 residues.